This TCR beta chain was obtained from a study of blood T cells in healthy people across ages. Researchers collected approximately 9.9 milliliters of peripheral blood from every single donor. Every sample had a minimum of 6.5 million PBMCs isolated. Total RNA was isolated from each sample in quantities of at least 5.5 micrograms. Primers used in a second PCR of roughly 6 to 12 cycles were a sample-barcoded 5' primer and a J-beta primer mix. Every sample produced at least 2.5 million CDR3-containing paired-end reads. TCRdb reprocessed the 5' RACE reads with MiXCR, giving one entry per CDR3 protein. The sample consists of fewer than 1.5 million distinct CDR3 sequences, roughly 45% of them appearing once. In germline, CDR1 is LGHDT, CDR2 YNNKEL (reference sequence). The V and J ends lost 1 base and 0 bases respectively, with 7 bases between them. The CDR3 loop spans 14 amino acids.

Sample: blood. The receptor was isolated from a woman aged 18 to 35 in good health. This sequence joins TRBV3-1 and TRBJ2-7; no firm D call. CDR3 loop: CASSQGQNSYEQYF. CDR3 sequence (DNA): TGTGCCAGCAGCCAAGGTCAAAACTCCTACGAGCAGTACTTC.